These 25 T cell receptor beta chains were all obtained from the same sample, sequenced in a study of T-cell memory formation after mild COVID-19. TCRdb reanalysed the 5' RACE reads using MiXCR and keeps one entry per CDR3 protein. The repertoire consists of around 320,000 distinct CDR3 sequences, with approximately 14% occurring once and the leading ten covering around a fifth. Sequences were obtained from PBMCs or a T cell subset sorted from them (not recorded which). The receptors here all came from a man between 18 and 29 years old who had mild COVID-19 (a few samples of this study predate the infection). Cell type and time point are not known.

This clonotype was seen a few times. This chain uses TRBV12-3 or TRBV12-4 with TRBJ2-5; 10 bases align to TRBD1. J lost 2 bases, V lost 5 bases, and 11 bases had no gene match. CDR3 length: 17 residues. The CDR3 is CASSRTPGQGWQETQYF. The DNA of the CDR3 is TGTGCCAGCAGTCGCACACCGGGACAGGGGTGGCAAGAGACCCAGTACTTC.

The chain employs TRBV19 and TRBJ1-5; D possibly corresponds to TRBD1 (6 bases). V was shortened by 5 bases and J by 9 bases, with 14 bases between the two germline ends. The CDR3 runs 13 residues. From germline, CDR1 is LNHDA and CDR2 SQIVND (reference sequence). Written as DNA, the CDR3 is TGTGCCAGTAGTGAGCAGGGGCGGCTGCCCCAGCATTTT. Translated, it gives CASSEQGRLPQHF.

This clonotype was detected a few times. The chain carries TRBV20-1 and TRBJ1-2; D unresolved. CDR1 and CDR2 (germline): DFQATT, SNEGSKA (reference sequence). Trimming stripped 0 bases from V and 2 bases from J, with 4 bases between. The CDR3 is 12 amino acids. This chain's CDR3 is CSAREGNYGYTF. The CDR3 DNA sequence: TGCAGTGCTAGAGAGGGGAACTATGGCTACACCTTC.

With regard to this clonotype: The junction and the germline gene differ at one end; a read error may be behind it. The J gene is TRBJ2-4, the V gene TRBV29-1; D gene unclear. Germline loops: CDR1 SQVTM, CDR2 ANQGSEA. The CDR3 is made up of 11 amino acids. The CDR3 protein is CSVGIGPRTLF. The CDR3 DNA reads as TGCAGCGTCGGAATAGGTCCACGTACCCTCTTC.

This chain connects TRBV6-1 to TRBJ1-5; no reliable D call. CDR3 length: 14 residues. Germline V gene sequence: CDR1 MNHNS, CDR2 SASEGT. V dropped 3 bases and J dropped 4 bases, with 10 bases sitting between them. The CDR3 nucleotides read TGTGCCAGCAGTGACCGTGGAGGAAATCAGCCCCAGCATTTT. Translation: CASSDRGGNQPQHF.

The gene calls are TRBV6-6 and TRBJ2-5; TRBD2 agrees at 16 bases. J was trimmed by 4 bases and V by 6 bases; bases with no gene match: 5. Germline V gives CDR1 MNHNY, CDR2 SVGAGI (reference sequence). This CDR3 comprises 16 residues. CDR3 loop: CASSGTSGGASETQYF. The DNA for the CDR3 is TGTGCCAGCAGCGGGACTAGCGGGGGGGCCTCAGAGACCCAGTACTTC.

This clonotype was counted only a few times. DNA of the CDR3: TGTGCCAGCAGCTTAGTTCCAGTCCACGAGCAGTACTTC. Protein: CASSLVPVHEQYF. This chain uses TRBV11-2 with TRBJ2-7; D remains ambiguous. Germline values: CDR1 SGHAT, CDR2 FQNNGV. The CDR3 loop spans 13 amino acids. Trimming cost V 1 base and J 5 bases, with 9 bases left between them.

This rearrangement joins TRBV7-9 to TRBJ1-2; tentative D call: TRBD1 (5 bases). CDR1 is SEHNR and CDR2 is FQNEAQ in the germline V gene (reference sequence). This CDR3 has 15 amino acids. Trimming shortened V by 3 bases and J by 4 bases, and 15 bases separated the two germline ends. The CDR3 loop is CASSFAGTDPYGYTF. The DNA for the CDR3 is TGTGCCAGCAGCTTTGCCGGGACGGACCCCTATGGCTACACCTTC.

The chain combines TRBV20-1 with TRBJ1-1; D is ambiguous. CDR3 size: 13 residues. Germline assignment: CDR1 DFQATT and CDR2 SNEGSKA (reference sequence). V was pared by 3 bases and J by 0 bases, with 8 bases between. Written as DNA, the CDR3 is TGCAGTGCTAGGGCTTTAATGAACACTGAAGCTTTCTTT. Protein product: CSARALMNTEAFF.

This clonotype was counted a few times. The chain couples TRBV28 to TRBJ2-5; TRBD2 agrees at 7 bases. This CDR3 region has 16 residues. From germline, CDR1 is MDHEN and CDR2 SYDVKM. Unmatched junction bases numbered 9, after V lost 5 bases and J lost 0 bases. The CDR3: CASSLSGEMYQETQYF. In DNA form, the CDR3 reads TGTGCCAGCAGTCTGAGCGGGGAGATGTACCAAGAGACCCAGTACTTC. Combining the CDR3 with reference TRBV28 and TRBJ2-5 gives the whole variable domain DVKVTQSSRYLVKRTGEKVFLECVQDMDHENMFWYRQDPGLGLRLIYFSYDVKMKEKGDIPEGYSVSREKKERFSLILESASTNQTSMYLCASSLSGEMYQETQYFGPGTRLLVL.

The gene calls are TRBV12-3 or TRBV12-4 and TRBJ2-1, with TRBD1 matching over 9 bases. The junction had 13 bases not matched to a gene; V was cut back by 5 bases and J by 5 bases. This CDR3 comprises 17 residues. The CDR3 is CASSPTYRGRIDNEQFF. For the CDR3, the DNA is TGTGCCAGCAGTCCGACCTACAGGGGGCGGATTGACAATGAGCAGTTCTTC.

The chain has TRBV6-5 and TRBJ2-1; perhaps TRBD1 as D (6 bases). V dropped 0 bases and J dropped 1 base, with 10 bases sitting between them. The length of the CDR3 is 16 residues. CDR1 and CDR2 from the germline V gene are MNHEY and SVGAGI. CDR3 region: CASSYSPGDSYNEQFF. CDR3 sequence (DNA): TGTGCCAGCAGTTACTCGCCAGGGGATTCCTACAATGAGCAGTTCTTC.

The CDR3: CSVGQNSYEQYF. DNA for the CDR3: TGCAGCGTTGGCCAGAACTCCTACGAGCAGTACTTC. This rearrangement joins TRBV29-1 to TRBJ2-7, with D uncertain. The CDR3 has 12 residues. In germline, CDR1 is SQVTM, CDR2 ANQGSEA. V lost 4 bases to trimming and J lost 0 bases, with 7 bases between them.

This chain links TRBV6-5 with TRBJ2-1, with 7 bases fitting TRBD1. The CDR3 sequence is 15 residues long. Per germline, CDR1 MNHEY and CDR2 SVGAGI. V was pared by 6 bases and J by 8 bases, with 13 bases of the junction left unmatched. CDR3 sequence reads: CASSRRQGRSDEQFF. The CDR3 DNA sequence: TGTGCCAGCAGCCGCCGACAGGGTCGGTCGGATGAGCAGTTCTTC.

The chain has TRBV7-8 and TRBJ1-2, with TRBD1 identical over 7 bases. V lost 2 bases to trimming and J lost 4 bases; unmatched junction nucleotides: 13. This CDR3 is 17 amino acids long. CDR1 and CDR2 from the germline V gene are SGHVS and FQNEAQ. The CDR3 loop is CASSLRDREEPFYGYTF. The CDR3 DNA sequence: TGTGCCAGCAGCTTACGAGACAGGGAGGAGCCCTTCTATGGCTACACCTTC.

The chain joins TRBV7-7 to TRBJ2-3; D is unclear. From germline, CDR1 is SSHAT and CDR2 FNYEAQ (reference sequence). Between the trimmed V and J ends, which lost 5 bases and 6 bases, there was a span of 9 bases. The CDR3 length is 12 residues. The CDR3 reads CASSPLQDTQYF. DNA for the CDR3: TGTGCCAGCAGCCCCCTGCAGGATACGCAGTATTTT.

This clonotype has just a few counts. Its ends do not fully match the called genes, so a read error is possible. The CDR3 protein is CASSLEVAVTIQETQYF. The CDR3 DNA reads TGTGCCAGCAGCTTAGAGGTAGCAGTAACTATTCAAGAGACCCAGTACTTC. The gene calls are TRBV12-3 or TRBV12-4 and TRBJ2-5; D remains unclear. The CDR3 has 17 amino acids.

This clonotype has more than one count but fewer than ten. The chain carries TRBV6-5 and TRBJ2-7, with D perhaps being TRBD1 or TRBD2 (5 bases each). Trimming stripped 1 base from V and 3 bases from J, with 13 bases between. The CDR3 has 15 residues. Per germline, CDR1 MNHEY and CDR2 SVGAGI. CDR3 nucleotides: TGTGCCAGCAGTTACTTGGGACGGACCCACTACGAGCAGTACTTC. Translation: CASSYLGRTHYEQYF.

This clonotype came up a few times. V and J are TRBV4-2 and TRBJ1-1, with a tentative D call TRBD1 (5 bases). Germline V CDR1 and CDR2: LGHNA, YNFKEQ. Deletions cut 3 bases from V and 8 bases from J, with 7 bases between. The CDR3 totals 11 residues. The CDR3 nucleotides are TGTGCCAGCAGCCAGGGGCAGGAAGCTTTCTTT. Protein sequence: CASSQGQEAFF.

This sequence joins TRBV7-6 and TRBJ2-3, with D possibly TRBD2 on 5 matching bases. Between the trimmed V and J ends, which lost 5 bases and 0 bases, there was a span of 18 bases. Germline loops: CDR1 SGHVS, CDR2 FNYEAQ. This CDR3 region has 17 residues. The chain's CDR3 is CASSPTSPYPSTDTQYF. The CDR3, as DNA: TGTGCCAGCAGCCCTACTAGTCCTTACCCTAGCACAGATACGCAGTATTTT.

This clonotype has only a few counts. The chain carries TRBV7-9 and TRBJ2-2; weak D call: TRBD1 (6 bases). The V end was cut by 8 bases, the J end by 7 bases, with 17 bases between. The CDR3 totals 14 residues. Germline CDR1 and CDR2: SEHNR and FQNEAQ (reference sequence). As DNA, the CDR3 is TGTGCCAGCCCCGGCCGGGACACCAACGGGGAGCTGTTTTTT. It specifies CASPGRDTNGELFF.

The CDR3 DNA reads as TGTGCCAGCAGTCCCAACCGAGGGAGGCAAGAGACCCAGTACTTC. Protein: CASSPNRGRQETQYF. V usage is TRBV12-3 or TRBV12-4 and J usage is TRBJ2-5; weak D call: TRBD2 (6 bases). V lost 5 bases to trimming and J lost 2 bases, with 15 bases between them. The CDR3 contains 15 residues.

This chain connects TRBV7-9 to TRBJ1-2; D remains unclear. CDR3 length: 13 residues. Deletions cut 1 base from V and 4 bases from J, with 7 bases between. Germline loops: CDR1 SEHNR, CDR2 FQNEAQ (reference sequence). CDR3 residues: CASSLEVSYGYTF. Here the CDR3 DNA reads TGTGCCAGCAGCTTAGAGGTCAGCTATGGCTACACCTTC.

This clonotype was counted at least ten times. V gene TRBV15 combines with J gene TRBJ1-5; D uncertain. Looked up from germline, CDR1 is LNHNV and CDR2 is YYDKDF (reference sequence). The CDR3 runs 17 residues. V was trimmed by 0 bases and J by 1 base, leaving 13 bases between them. The DNA for the CDR3 is TGTGCCACCAGCAGAGATGTGGCAGGACCAAGCAATCAGCCCCAGCATTTT. Translation gives CATSRDVAGPSNQPQHF.

This clonotype has only a few counts. The chain recombines TRBV13 with TRBJ2-7; D may be TRBD1 or TRBD2 (6 bases each). V was cut by 5 bases and J by 6 bases, with 11 bases left in between. Germline CDR1 reads PRHDT; CDR2 reads FYEKMQ (reference sequence). The CDR3 sequence is 12 residues long. The CDR3 region is CASSPQGGEQYV. CDR3 nucleotide sequence: TGTGCCAGCAGCCCACAGGGAGGCGAGCAGTACGTC.